This TCR beta chain was documented in a study of CD8 T cells in Susac syndrome. RNA amounts of 0.5 to 1 ug underwent reverse transcription with random hexamers. From the immunoSEQ multiplex PCR reads, TCRdb called clonotypes with MiXCR, one entry per CDR3 protein. This table holds a few hundred thousand distinct CDR3 sequences, about 94% found once. This CDR3 comprises 14 residues. J gave up 4 bases and V 3 bases, and 3 bases lay outside the gene matches. CDR1 and CDR2 (germline): LGHNA, YSLEER. This clonotype was obtained from a human donor with Susac syndrome. The sequenced sample consisted of CD4+ T cells from PBMCs. The genes are TRBV4-3 and TRBJ1-5, with 7 bases that match TRBD1. CDR3 nucleotide sequence: TGCGCCAGCAGCCAGAACAGGGGTAATCAGCCCCAGCATTTT. Residues: CASSQNRGNQPQHF.